These 5 T cell receptor beta chains were sequenced from one sample in a study of T cell responses to AZD1222 COVID-19 vaccine. Libraries were prepared by immunoSEQ multiplex PCR; TCRdb keeps only in-frame clonotypes and omits some of them. The sample includes some 250,000 clones, 90% to 95% seen only once; the top ten take roughly 0.6%. Sample: peripheral blood, taken 28 days after the second AZD1222 dose. All receptors come from an adult who received the AZD1222 COVID-19 vaccine.

The CDR3 DNA reads as TGTGCCAGCAGTCAACAGGGGGCCTACGAGCAGTACTTC. This codes for CASSQQGAYEQYF. The J gene is TRBJ2-7, the V gene TRBV6-5; 8 nucleotides match TRBD1. J gave up 2 bases and V 5 bases, and 2 bases lay outside the gene matches. CDR1 is MNHEY, CDR2 SVGAGI, per germline. The CDR3 contains 13 residues.

The rearrangement joins TRBV10-3 to TRBJ2-7; 11 positions match TRBD1. Germline V lookup: CDR1 ENHRY, CDR2 SYGVKD. The CDR3 consists of 17 residues. V lost 9 bases to trimming and J lost 5 bases; unmatched junction nucleotides: 18. The CDR3 nucleotides are TGTGCCATATCCCGAGGATTAGGGGACAGGGGGTCCAACGAGCAGTACTTC. Protein: CAISRGLGDRGSNEQYF.

The CDR3 protein is CASSPFVRDSYNEQFF. CDR3 DNA sequence: TGTGCCAGCTCACCGTTCGTAAGAGACAGCTACAATGAGCAGTTCTTC. The gene calls are TRBV18 and TRBJ2-1; tentatively, D is TRBD1 (5 bases). V lost 3 bases and J 3 bases, leaving 15 bases between the germline ends. This CDR3 contains 16 residues. Germline lookup yields CDR1 KGHSH and CDR2 LQKENI.

This sequence joins TRBV3-1 (or the pseudogene TRBV3-2) and TRBJ2-1, with a tentative D call TRBD1 (6 bases). V was cut by 11 bases and J by 1 base, with 15 bases left in between. The CDR3 runs 14 residues. Germline CDR1 is LGHDT and CDR2 is YNNKEL (reference sequence). The CDR3 coding sequence is TGTGCCGGAAATAGACAGGTGTCCTACAATGAGCAGTTCTTC. Translating it yields CAGNRQVSYNEQFF.

The rearrangement links TRBV9 to TRBJ2-3; D is ambiguous. Germline loops: CDR1 SGDLS, CDR2 YYNGEE. Trimming left V 3 bases short and J 4 bases short, with 9 bases between. This CDR3 has 13 residues. The chain's CDR3 is CASSDRTPDTQYF. For the CDR3, the DNA is TGTGCCAGCAGCGACCGGACCCCAGATACGCAGTATTTT.